The clone carrying this TCR beta chain has a handful of counts. Its antigen is undetermined. This sample is drawn from a study of beta chain features in type 1 diabetes. Expressed TCRB transcripts were sequenced, since all the RNA that had been isolated was reverse transcribed. TCRdb's copy holds only in-frame clones and misses some; the assay was immunoSEQ multiplex PCR. Among about 140,000 clones listed, about 10% were seen once. Study findings and constraints: Shorter TCRB CDR3s, moderately but significantly so, marked every one of the four CD4+ subsets in Type 1 diabetes patients. TCRB repertoires of naive, central memory and Treg cells appeared more similar among patients than among healthy donors.

The germline gives CDR1 SGHTA, CDR2 FQGNSA. The CDR3 is 13 residues long. Trimming cost V 1 base and J 4 bases, with 7 bases left between them. The sequence came from a man younger than 30 in good health. The material sequenced was naive CD4+ T cells from blood. The V gene is TRBV7-2, the J gene TRBJ1-2; possibly TRBD1 for D (6 bases). Here the CDR3 DNA reads TGTGCCAGCAGCTTAGACAGGGTCTATGGCTACACCTTC. The encoded protein is CASSLDRVYGYTF.